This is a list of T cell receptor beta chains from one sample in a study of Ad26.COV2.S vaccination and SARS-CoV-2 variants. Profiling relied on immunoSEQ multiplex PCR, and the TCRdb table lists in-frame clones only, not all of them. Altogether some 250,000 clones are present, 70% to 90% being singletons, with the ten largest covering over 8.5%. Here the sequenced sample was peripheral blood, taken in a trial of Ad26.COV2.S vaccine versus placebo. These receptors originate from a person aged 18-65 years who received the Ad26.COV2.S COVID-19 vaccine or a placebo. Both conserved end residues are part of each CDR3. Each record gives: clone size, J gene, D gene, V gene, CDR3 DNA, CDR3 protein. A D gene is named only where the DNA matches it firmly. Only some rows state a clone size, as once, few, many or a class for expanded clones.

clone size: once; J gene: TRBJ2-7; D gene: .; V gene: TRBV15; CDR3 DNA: TGTGCCACCAGCAGCAGTAAGGAACCCGGGTCTGGCTACGAGCAGTACTTC; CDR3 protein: CATSSSKEPGSGYEQYF
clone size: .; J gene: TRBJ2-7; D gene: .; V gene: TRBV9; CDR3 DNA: TGTGCCAGCAGCGTAGATGGAGGGGCGTACGAGCAGTACTTC; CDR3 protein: CASSVDGGAYEQYF
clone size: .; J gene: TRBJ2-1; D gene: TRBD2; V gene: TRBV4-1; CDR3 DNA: TGCGCCAGCAGCCAAGAGGCGAGCGGGGGCTACAATGAGCAGTTCTTC; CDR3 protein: CASSQEASGGYNEQFF
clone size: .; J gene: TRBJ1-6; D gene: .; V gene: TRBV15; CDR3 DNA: TGTGCCACCAGCAGAATCGGGGTTTATAATTCACCCCTCCACTTT; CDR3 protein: CATSRIGVYNSPLHF
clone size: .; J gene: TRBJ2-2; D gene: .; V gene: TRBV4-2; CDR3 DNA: TGTGCCAGCAGCCAAGATTCTTCCCCAACCTTCACCGGGGAGCTGTTTTTT; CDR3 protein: CASSQDSSPTFTGELFF
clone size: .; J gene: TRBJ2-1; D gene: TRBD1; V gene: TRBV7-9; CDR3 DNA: TGTGCCAGCAGCCCGGACAGGGTTTACAATGAGCAGTTCTTC; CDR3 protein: CASSPDRVYNEQFF
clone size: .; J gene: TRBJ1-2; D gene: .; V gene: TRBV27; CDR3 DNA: TGTGCCAGCAGTTTATCGGGAAGTCAATTTGGCTACACCTTC; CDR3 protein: CASSLSGSQFGYTF
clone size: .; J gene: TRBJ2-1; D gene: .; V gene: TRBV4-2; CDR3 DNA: TGTGCCAGCAGCCAAGTACTAGACGCCAATGAGCAGTTCTTC; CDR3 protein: CASSQVLDANEQFF
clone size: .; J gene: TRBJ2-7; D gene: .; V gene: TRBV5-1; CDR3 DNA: TGCGCCAGCAGCCAACCAACAGGGATAGGGTCCTACGAGCAGTACTTC; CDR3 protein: CASSQPTGIGSYEQYF
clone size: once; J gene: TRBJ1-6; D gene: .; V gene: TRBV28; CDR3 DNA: TGTGCCAGCAGCCCTTGGACGAAACTGACCCTCCACTTT; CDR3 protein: CASSPWTKLTLHF
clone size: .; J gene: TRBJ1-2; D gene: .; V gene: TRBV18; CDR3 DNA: TGTGCCAGCTCACCAAACAGCCGAGGCAATGGCTACACCTTC; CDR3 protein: CASSPNSRGNGYTF
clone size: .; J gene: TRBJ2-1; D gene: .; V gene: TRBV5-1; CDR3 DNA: TGCGCCAGCAGCTTGAATGTTGGGGCTTTTCGGACAGTCTACAATGAGCAGTTCTTC; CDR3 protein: CASSLNVGAFRTVYNEQFF
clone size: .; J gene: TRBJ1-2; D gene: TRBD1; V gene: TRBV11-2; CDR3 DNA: TGTGCCAGCAGCTTACCGGGACAGGGGGCTTGGGGCTACACCTTC; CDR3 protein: CASSLPGQGAWGYTF
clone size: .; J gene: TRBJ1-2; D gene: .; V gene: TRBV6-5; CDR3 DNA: TGTGCCAGCAGACCCCGACAGGAGGCCATCATATTC; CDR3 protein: CASRPRQEAIIF
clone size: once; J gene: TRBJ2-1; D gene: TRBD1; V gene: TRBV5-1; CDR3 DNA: TGCGCCAGCAGCTTGAGGGACAGTCCGTACAATGAGCAGTTCTTC; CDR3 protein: CASSLRDSPYNEQFF
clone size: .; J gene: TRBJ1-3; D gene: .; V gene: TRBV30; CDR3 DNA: TGTGCCTGGGACAAAGGGACCTCTGGAAACACCATATATTTT; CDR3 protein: CAWDKGTSGNTIYF
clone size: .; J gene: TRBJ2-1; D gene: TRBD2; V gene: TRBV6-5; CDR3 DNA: TGTGCCAGCAGTTACTCGGGCGGGGGATACAATGAGCAGTTCTTC; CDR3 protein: CASSYSGGGYNEQFF
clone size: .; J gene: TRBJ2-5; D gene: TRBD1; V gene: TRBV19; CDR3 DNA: TGTGCCAGTAGTATCCTGACAGGGGGCCAAGGAGAGACCCAGTACTTC; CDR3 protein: CASSILTGGQGETQYF
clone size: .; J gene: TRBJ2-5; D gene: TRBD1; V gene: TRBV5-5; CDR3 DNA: TGTGCCAGCAGCCGCTCACCGGGACAGGGCCATTATTTACCGGAGACCCAGTACTTC; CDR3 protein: CASSRSPGQGHYLPETQYF
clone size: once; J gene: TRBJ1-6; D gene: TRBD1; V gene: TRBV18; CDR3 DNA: TGTGCCAGCTCACCAGTGGGACAGGGGGGTTCACCCCTCCACTTT; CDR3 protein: CASSPVGQGGSPLHF
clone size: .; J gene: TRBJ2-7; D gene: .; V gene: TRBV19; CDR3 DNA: TGTGCCAGTAGTATAGTGGCAGGCGGATCCTACGAGCAGTACTTC; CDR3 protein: CASSIVAGGSYEQYF
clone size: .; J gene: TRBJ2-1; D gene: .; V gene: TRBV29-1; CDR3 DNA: TGCAGCGTTGAACTGGCCCTATCCTACAATGAGCAGTTCTTC; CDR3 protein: CSVELALSYNEQFF
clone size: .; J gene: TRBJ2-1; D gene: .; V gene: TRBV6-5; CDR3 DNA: TGTGCCAGCAGTAACCTCGGGTCGGCCAATGAGCAGTTCTTC; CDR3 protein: CASSNLGSANEQFF
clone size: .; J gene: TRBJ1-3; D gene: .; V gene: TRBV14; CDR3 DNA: TGTGCCAGCAGCCAAGAGCGCCTCTCTGGAAACACCATATATTTT; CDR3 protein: CASSQERLSGNTIYF